This is a list of T cell receptor beta chains from one sample in a study of blood T cell repertoires in COVID-19. The assay was immunoSEQ multiplex PCR, and TCRdb's table has in-frame clones only and misses some. Among fewer than 120,000 clones, about 80% were seen once, and the ten largest hold 15% to 20%. Sequenced input: peripheral blood. The receptor source for this set is a woman older than 75 with active or convalescent COVID-19. Both conserved end residues are part of each CDR3. The order of the fields is D gene, clone size, J gene, V gene, CDR3 DNA, CDR3 protein. A D gene is named only where the DNA matches it firmly. Clone size is shown for a subset of rows, as once, few, many or a class of expanded clone.

-	few	TRBJ2-1	TRBV27	TGTGCCAGCAGTTCCAGGGGTAGGGGCCAATACAATGAGCAGTTCTTC	CASSSRGRGQYNEQFF
TRBD1	-	TRBJ1-2	TRBV6-6	TGTGCCAGCAGTATTGTGGGACAGGAGAACTATGGCTACACCTTC	CASSIVGQENYGYTF
-	-	TRBJ2-1	TRBV12-5	TGTGCTAGTGGGAAGATGGGGCTGTCCCACAATGAGCAGTTCTTC	CASGKMGLSHNEQFF
-	-	TRBJ1-4	TRBV5-6	TGTGCCAGCAGCTTGGCGGGAGTAGATGAAAAACTGTTTTTT	CASSLAGVDEKLFF
TRBD1	few	TRBJ1-3	TRBV7-2	TGTGCCAGCAGCTTAGCGGGGGGACAGGGATCCCTCTCTGGAAACACCATATATTTT	CASSLAGGQGSLSGNTIYF
-	-	TRBJ1-5	TRBV5-5	TGTGCCAGCAGCTTGGCCCAGGATCAGCCCCAGCATTTT	CASSLAQDQPQHF
TRBD2	few	TRBJ2-5	TRBV5-6	TGTGCCAGCAGCTCTAAAGCGGGAGGAGAGACCCAGTACTTC	CASSSKAGGETQYF
TRBD1	few	TRBJ1-2	TRBV6-2/TRBV6-3	TGTGCCAGCAGTAAGGGACAGGGGGACTGGACAGGATCGGAGATCTATGGCTACACCTTC	CASSKGQGDWTGSEIYGYTF
-	-	TRBJ1-1	TRBV12-5	TGTGCTAGTGGTTTAGTCCAGGGAGAAGCTTTCTTT	CASGLVQGEAFF
-	-	TRBJ2-1	TRBV7-2	TGTGCCAGCAGCCCCGACAGGTTAACCTACAATGAGCAGTTCTTC	CASSPDRLTYNEQFF
TRBD1	-	TRBJ1-2	TRBV6-5	TGTGCCAGCAGTCGACAGGGGAACTATGGCTACACCTTC	CASSRQGNYGYTF
TRBD1	-	TRBJ1-1	TRBV28	TGTGCCAGCAGTATTACAGGGGCGGCTGAAGCTTTCTTT	CASSITGAAEAFF
TRBD2	-	TRBJ2-7	TRBV28	TGTGCCAGCACCTTAGGTAGCGGGAACCACGAGCAGTACTTC	CASTLGSGNHEQYF
-	once	TRBJ2-2	TRBV9	TGTGCCAGCAGCACTCGGACTACGAACACCGGGGAGCTGTTTTTT	CASSTRTTNTGELFF
TRBD2	-	TRBJ2-7	TRBV7-2	TGTGCCAGCAGCCCTGGACTAGTCTACGAGCAGTACTTC	CASSPGLVYEQYF
-	-	TRBJ1-1	TRBV19	TGTGCCAGTAGTATCGGACAGACCAACACTGAAGCTTTCTTT	CASSIGQTNTEAFF
-	-	TRBJ1-3	TRBV5-1	TGCGCCAGCAGCTTGACCGGGGTTGGTGGAAACACCATATATTTT	CASSLTGVGGNTIYF
TRBD1	-	TRBJ2-1	TRBV6-4	TGTGCCAGCAGCACTGACAGGGTTCCCTACAATGAGCAGTTCTTC	CASSTDRVPYNEQFF
-	once	TRBJ2-3	TRBV19	TGTGCCAGTACCCCGGGACTTCATACAGATACGCAGTATTTT	CASTPGLHTDTQYF
-	once	TRBJ1-1	TRBV6-5	TGTGCCAGCAGTTCCACTACTGAAGCTTTCTTT	CASSSTTEAFF
-	-	TRBJ2-5	TRBV4-2	TGTGCCAGCAGCCAATCAGCGAAAGAGACCCAGTACTTC	CASSQSAKETQYF
-	many	TRBJ2-5	TRBV29-1	TGCAGCGTTAAAGGTCCATTGCAAGAGACCCAGTACTTC	CSVKGPLQETQYF
TRBD2	-	TRBJ2-1	TRBV30	TGTGCCTGGAGTAGGCCTCGGACTAGCAGAGACAATGAGCAGTTCTTC	CAWSRPRTSRDNEQFF
TRBD1	-	TRBJ2-2	TRBV7-3	TGTGCCAGCAGCTTACAGGGGGTCTCCGGGGAGCTGTTTTTT	CASSLQGVSGELFF